These 16 T cell receptor beta chains were all obtained from the same sample, sequenced in a study of blood T cell repertoires in COVID-19. Sequenced by immunoSEQ multiplex PCR; TCRdb stores in-frame clones only, minus some. This sample yields 200,000 to 300,000 clones, of which around 89% are seen a single time; 2% to 2.5% belongs to the top ten. The sample comprised PBMCs or T cells enriched from blood (not recorded which). The receptors come from a middle-aged woman with acute COVID-19.

The chain links TRBV4-1 to TRBJ2-1; 10 positions match TRBD2. CDR3 length equals 16 residues. V trimming: 2 bases; J trimming: 4 bases; junction bases outside the gene matches: 5. CDR1 is MGHRA, CDR2 YSYEKL, per germline. The CDR3 sequence: CASSQPGLAPYNEQFF. The DNA of the CDR3 is TGCGCCAGCAGCCAACCGGGACTAGCGCCGTACAATGAGCAGTTCTTC.

The chain links TRBV6-2 or TRBV6-3 to TRBJ2-7; 8 bases line up with TRBD1. The germline V gene has CDR1 MNHEY and CDR2 SVGEGT. After removal of 2 bases from V and 2 bases from J, the junction contained 8 bases not matched to a gene. The CDR3 totals 16 residues. CDR3 sequence reads: CASSYRAGGAPYEQYF. In nucleotides, the CDR3 is TGTGCCAGCAGTTACAGGGCAGGGGGCGCCCCCTACGAGCAGTACTTC.

This clone occurred once. The chain carries TRBV11-2 and TRBJ2-1; D is undetermined. Between the trimmed V and J ends, which lost 0 bases and 10 bases, there was a span of 10 bases. The CDR3 covers 13 residues. CDR1 is SGHAT and CDR2 is FQNNGV in the germline V gene. The CDR3 sequence: CASSLDLAAEQFF. CDR3 nucleotide sequence: TGTGCCAGCAGCTTAGATTTAGCAGCCGAGCAGTTCTTC.

CDR3 sequence: CATSDPTGLTGELFF. The CDR3 bases are TGTGCCACCAGTGACCCGACAGGCCTCACCGGGGAGCTGTTTTTT. The chain joins TRBV24-1 to TRBJ2-2; D might be TRBD1 (6 bases). The CDR3 length is 15 residues. Germline-derived CDR1 and CDR2 are KGHDR and SFDVKD. V lost 4 bases and J 4 bases, leaving 12 bases between the germline ends.

This clone occurred once. V and J are TRBV9 and TRBJ2-2; D is undetermined. In germline, CDR1 is SGDLS, CDR2 YYNGEE. Trimming removed 0 bases from V and 5 bases from J, with 8 bases in between. The CDR3 totals 14 residues. CDR3 nucleotides: TGTGCCAGCAGCGTAGGGTCGGGTACCGGGGAGCTGTTTTTT. Its translation is CASSVGSGTGELFF.

The V gene is TRBV2, the J gene TRBJ1-2; 10 bases agree with TRBD1. This CDR3 is 14 amino acids long. The germline gives CDR1 SNHLY, CDR2 FYNNEI. V dropped 6 bases and J dropped 4; count of bases not matched to a gene: 5. CDR3 amino acids: CASSATGGAYGYTF. The CDR3 DNA is TGTGCCAGCAGCGCGACAGGGGGCGCCTATGGCTACACCTTC.

The chain is built from TRBV9 and TRBJ1-4, with 8 bases fitting TRBD1. This CDR3 region has 17 residues. Germline trimming cut 4 bases from V and 8 bases from J; bases unmatched to any gene: 16. Germline loops: CDR1 SGDLS, CDR2 YYNGEE. The CDR3 sequence is CASSPPGVTGVREKLFF. For the CDR3, the DNA is TGTGCCAGCAGCCCCCCAGGTGTGACAGGGGTTCGGGAAAAACTGTTTTTT.

The genes are TRBV19 and TRBJ2-1; the match to TRBD2 covers 10 bases. The V gene's germline CDR1 is LNHDA and CDR2 SQIVND (reference sequence). The CDR3 is 19 residues long. V shed 0 bases, J shed 0 bases, and the junction held 8 bases outside the gene matches. The DNA for the CDR3 is TGTGCCAGTAGTATAGATCCGCCCGGACTAGCGGCCTCCTACAATGAGCAGTTCTTC. Translation: CASSIDPPGLAASYNEQFF.

The CDR3 region is CASRSPDRRNTEAFF. In DNA, the CDR3 is TGTGCCAGCCGCTCGCCCGACAGGAGGAACACTGAAGCTTTCTTT. The V and J genes are TRBV27 and TRBJ1-1, with D possibly matching TRBD1 (6 bases). CDR1 is MNHEY and CDR2 is SMNVEV in the germline V gene (reference sequence). Trimming took 8 bases from V and 1 from J, leaving 17 bases between them. CDR3 size: 15 residues.

This clone has only a few counts. The chain joins TRBV27 to TRBJ1-4; TRBD1 matches 11 bases. Per germline, CDR1 MNHEY and CDR2 SMNVEV (reference sequence). This CDR3 comprises 15 residues. J lost 8 bases, V lost 4 bases, and 6 bases had no gene match. The DNA of the CDR3 is TGTGCCAGCAGTTGGACAGGGGGCCTCCGGGAAAAACTGTTTTTT. It is translated as CASSWTGGLREKLFF.

This clone came up a few times. The chain employs TRBV11-3 and TRBJ1-5; tentatively, D is TRBD1 (6 bases). Germline values: CDR1 SGHNT, CDR2 YENEEA. This CDR3 spans 15 amino acids. V lost 5 bases to trimming and J lost 7 bases, with 18 bases between them. The CDR3 loop is CASSLRGGVNQPQHF. The DNA of the CDR3 is TGTGCCAGCAGCCTGAGGGGGGGGGTTAACCAGCCCCAGCATTTT.

The CDR3 DNA follows: TGTGCCAGCAGCCGTGACAGGCCCTCCTACGAGCAGTACTTC. Protein sequence: CASSRDRPSYEQYF. The rearrangement joins TRBV5-6 to TRBJ2-7, with D possibly matching TRBD1 (6 bases). Trimming removed 4 bases from V and 0 bases from J, with 11 bases in between. This CDR3 has 14 amino acids. Germline values: CDR1 SGHDT, CDR2 YYEEEE.

CDR3 DNA: TGTGCCAGCAGCTTAGTGAGGGTAATGGCTTATGGCTACACCTTC. This translates into CASSLVRVMAYGYTF. The gene calls are TRBV7-2 and TRBJ1-2, with D unclear. The CDR3 runs to 15 residues. Trimming left V 1 base short and J 5 bases short, with 14 bases between. The germline CDR1 and CDR2 sequences are SGHTA and FQGNSA.

The chain is built from TRBV18 and TRBJ2-3, with 9 bases fitting TRBD2. The junction had 14 bases not matched to a gene; V was cut back by 6 bases and J by 4 bases. This CDR3 has 17 amino acids. CDR1 is KGHSH, CDR2 LQKENI, per germline. The CDR3 region has the DNA TGTGCCAGCTCGCCCAAAGGACTAGCGCTGCACCCAGATACGCAGTATTTT. Protein sequence: CASSPKGLALHPDTQYF.

This sequence joins TRBV19 and TRBJ1-2, with 11 positions matching TRBD1. After removal of 6 bases from V and 7 bases from J, the junction contained 10 bases not matched to a gene. The CDR3 extends over 15 amino acids. Germline values: CDR1 LNHDA, CDR2 SQIVND (reference sequence). The CDR3 is CASRLNGQGARGYTF. The CDR3 DNA is TGTGCCAGTAGGTTAAACGGACAGGGGGCACGTGGCTACACCTTC.

The rearrangement uses TRBV7-7 and TRBJ2-5; D is perhaps TRBD2 (6 bases). This CDR3 region has 16 residues. Trimming took off 1 base at V and 3 bases at J, with 15 bases between the two ends. Looked up from germline, CDR1 is SSHAT and CDR2 is FNYEAQ (reference sequence). The CDR3 protein is CASSLEGSGREETQYF. Here the CDR3 DNA reads TGTGCCAGCAGCTTAGAAGGATCCGGGAGAGAAGAGACCCAGTACTTC.